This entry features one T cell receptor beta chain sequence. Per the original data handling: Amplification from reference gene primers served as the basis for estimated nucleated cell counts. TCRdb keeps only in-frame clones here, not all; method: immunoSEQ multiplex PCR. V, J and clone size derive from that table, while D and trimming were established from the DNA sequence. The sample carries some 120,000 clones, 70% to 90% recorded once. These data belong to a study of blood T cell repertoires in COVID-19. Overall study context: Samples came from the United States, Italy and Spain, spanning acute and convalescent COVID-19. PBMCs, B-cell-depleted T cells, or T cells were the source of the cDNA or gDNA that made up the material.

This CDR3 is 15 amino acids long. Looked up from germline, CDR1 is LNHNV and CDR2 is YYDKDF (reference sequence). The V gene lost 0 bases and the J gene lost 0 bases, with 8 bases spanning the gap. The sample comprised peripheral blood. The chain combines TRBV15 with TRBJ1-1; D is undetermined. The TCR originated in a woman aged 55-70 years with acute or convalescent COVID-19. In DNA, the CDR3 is TGTGCCACCAGCAGAGATCTTGGGCTGAACACTGAAGCTTTCTTT. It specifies CATSRDLGLNTEAFF.